This T cell receptor (beta chain) emerged from a study of untreated major depressive disorder. Repertoires were generated with immunoSEQ multiplex PCR, while TCRdb's copy carries only in-frame clones and drops some. The sample has 15,000 to 20,000 clones, over 75% seen once. Blood, about 27 ml, was drawn into EDTA tubes. This clone showed up just once. The sample consisted of CD4+ T cells from PBMCs. This receptor was taken from a woman aged 25-40 years in good health.

CDR3 nucleotides: TGCGCCAGCAGCTTGCCTAGCGGGAGATTCGGGAATGAGCAGTTCTTC. It codes for CASSLPSGRFGNEQFF. The chain carries TRBV5-1 and TRBJ2-1; 10 bases agree with TRBD2. Losses at the gene ends were 1 base for V and 7 bases for J; bases not matched to a gene: 8. The CDR3 sequence is 16 residues long. Germline lookup yields CDR1 SGHRS and CDR2 YFSETQ.